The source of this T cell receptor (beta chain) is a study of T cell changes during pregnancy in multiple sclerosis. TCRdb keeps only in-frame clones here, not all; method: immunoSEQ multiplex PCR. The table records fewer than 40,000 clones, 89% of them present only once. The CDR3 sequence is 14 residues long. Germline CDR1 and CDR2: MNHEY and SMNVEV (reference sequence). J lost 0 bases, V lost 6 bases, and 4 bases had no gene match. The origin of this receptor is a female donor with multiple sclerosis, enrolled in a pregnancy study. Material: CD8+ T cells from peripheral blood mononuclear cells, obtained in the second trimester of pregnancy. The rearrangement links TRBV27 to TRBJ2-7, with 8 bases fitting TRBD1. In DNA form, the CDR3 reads TGTGCCAGCAGCCCAGGGGGCAGCTCCTACGAGCAGTACTTC. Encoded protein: CASSPGGSSYEQYF.